This T cell receptor (beta chain) was documented in a study of blood T cell repertoires in COVID-19. As handled by the study authors: Reference gene primer amplification gave estimated nucleated cell counts. Only in-frame clones appear in the TCRdb table, and some are missing; sequencing was by immunoSEQ multiplex PCR. The DNA was the basis for D and trimming; V, J and clone size are from that table. This sample has 93,000 or so clones, with 89% found just once. Germline V gene data show CDR1 as SGHDT and CDR2 as YYEEEE. Trimming took off 1 base at V and 8 bases at J, with 18 bases between the two ends. This CDR3 contains 15 residues.

The V and J genes are TRBV5-6 and TRBJ1-2, with D perhaps matching TRBD1 (5 bases). The source of this sequence is a woman aged 60-75 years with acute or convalescent COVID-19. Sample: peripheral blood. Here the CDR3 reads CASSLHGGTSLGYTF. The CDR3 DNA is TGTGCCAGCAGCTTGCACGGAGGGACTTCCTTGGGCTACACCTTC.